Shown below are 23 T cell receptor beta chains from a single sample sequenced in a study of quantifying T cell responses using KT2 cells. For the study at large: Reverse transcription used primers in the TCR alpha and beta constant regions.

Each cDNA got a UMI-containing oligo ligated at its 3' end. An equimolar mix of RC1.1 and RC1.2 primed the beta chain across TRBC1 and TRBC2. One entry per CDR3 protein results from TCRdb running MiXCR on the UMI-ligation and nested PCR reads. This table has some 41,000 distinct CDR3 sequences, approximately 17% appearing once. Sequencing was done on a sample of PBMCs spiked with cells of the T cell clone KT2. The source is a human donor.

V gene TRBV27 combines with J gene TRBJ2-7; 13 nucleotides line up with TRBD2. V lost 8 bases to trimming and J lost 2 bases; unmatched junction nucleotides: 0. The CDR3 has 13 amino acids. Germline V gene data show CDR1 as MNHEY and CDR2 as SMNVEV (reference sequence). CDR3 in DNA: TGTGCCAGCGGGACTAGCGGGGCCTACGAGCAGTACTTC. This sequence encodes CASGTSGAYEQYF.

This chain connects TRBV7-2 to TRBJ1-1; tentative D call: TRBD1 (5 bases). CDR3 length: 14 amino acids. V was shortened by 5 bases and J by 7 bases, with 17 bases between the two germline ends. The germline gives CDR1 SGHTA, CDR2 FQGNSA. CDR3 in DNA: TGTGCCAGCAGCCCTAGGAGAGGGGCGATTGAAGCTTTCTTT. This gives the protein CASSPRRGAIEAFF.

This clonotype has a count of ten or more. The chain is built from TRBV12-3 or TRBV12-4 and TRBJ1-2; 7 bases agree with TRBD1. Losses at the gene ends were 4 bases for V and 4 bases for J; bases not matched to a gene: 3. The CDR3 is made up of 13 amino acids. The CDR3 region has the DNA TGTGCCAGCAGTTCCCGGACAGGCTATGGCTACACCTTC. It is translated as CASSSRTGYGYTF.

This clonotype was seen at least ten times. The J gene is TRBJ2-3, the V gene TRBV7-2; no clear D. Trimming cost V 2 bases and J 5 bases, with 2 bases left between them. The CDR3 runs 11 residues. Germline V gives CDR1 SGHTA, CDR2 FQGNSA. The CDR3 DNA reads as TGTGCCAGCAGCTTACTAGATACGCAGTATTTT. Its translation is CASSLLDTQYF.

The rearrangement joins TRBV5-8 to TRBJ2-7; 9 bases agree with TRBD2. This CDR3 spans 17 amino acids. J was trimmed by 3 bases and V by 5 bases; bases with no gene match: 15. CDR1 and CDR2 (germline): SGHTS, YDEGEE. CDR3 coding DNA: TGTGCCAGCAGTCGGAGGCGGGAGGGCCTCCCCATCTACGAGCAGTACTTC. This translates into CASSRRREGLPIYEQYF.

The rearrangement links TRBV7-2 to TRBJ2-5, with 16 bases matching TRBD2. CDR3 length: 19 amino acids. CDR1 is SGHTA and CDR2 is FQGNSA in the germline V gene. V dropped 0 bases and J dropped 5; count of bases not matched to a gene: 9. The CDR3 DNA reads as TGTGCCAGCAGCTTAGCGGTAGGGACTAGCGGGAGGGCCCCGGAGACCCAGTACTTC. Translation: CASSLAVGTSGRAPETQYF. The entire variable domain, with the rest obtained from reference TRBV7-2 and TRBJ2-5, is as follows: GAGVSQSPSNKVTEKGKDVELRCDPISGHTALYWYRQSLGQGLEFLIYFQGNSAPDKSGLPSDRFSAERTGGSVSTLTIQRTQQEDSAVYLCASSLAVGTSGRAPETQYFGPGTRLLVL.

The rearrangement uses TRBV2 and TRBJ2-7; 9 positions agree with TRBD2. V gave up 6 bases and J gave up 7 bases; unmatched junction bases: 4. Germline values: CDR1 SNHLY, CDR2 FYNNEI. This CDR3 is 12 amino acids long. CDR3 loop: CASRASGVEQYF. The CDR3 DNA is TGTGCCAGCAGAGCTAGCGGGGTTGAGCAGTACTTC.

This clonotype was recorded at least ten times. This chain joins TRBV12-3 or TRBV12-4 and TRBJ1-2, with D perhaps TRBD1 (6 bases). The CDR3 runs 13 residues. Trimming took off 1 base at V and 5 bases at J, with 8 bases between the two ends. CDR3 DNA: TGTGCCAGCAGTTTAGTAGGGGGATATGGCTACACCTTC. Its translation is CASSLVGGYGYTF.

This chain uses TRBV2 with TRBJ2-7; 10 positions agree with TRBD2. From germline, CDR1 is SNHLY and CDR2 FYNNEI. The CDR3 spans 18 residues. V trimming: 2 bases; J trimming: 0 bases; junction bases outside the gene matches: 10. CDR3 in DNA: TGTGCCAGCAGTGAACGGGGTAGCGGGGGGCCCGTCTCCTACGAGCAGTACTTC. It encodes CASSERGSGGPVSYEQYF.

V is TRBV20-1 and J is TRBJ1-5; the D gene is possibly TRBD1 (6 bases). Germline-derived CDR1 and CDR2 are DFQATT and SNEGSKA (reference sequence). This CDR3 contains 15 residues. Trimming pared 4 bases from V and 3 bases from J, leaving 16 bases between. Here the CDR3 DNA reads TGCAGTGCTACCCCGGGACATTCACTCAATCAGCCCCAGCATTTT. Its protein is CSATPGHSLNQPQHF.

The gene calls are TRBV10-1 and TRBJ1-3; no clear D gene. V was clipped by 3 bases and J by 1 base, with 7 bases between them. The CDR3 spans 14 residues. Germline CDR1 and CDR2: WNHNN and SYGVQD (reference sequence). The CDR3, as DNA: TGCGCCAGCAGTGAATTAGGGTCTGGAAACACCATATATTTT. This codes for CASSELGSGNTIYF.

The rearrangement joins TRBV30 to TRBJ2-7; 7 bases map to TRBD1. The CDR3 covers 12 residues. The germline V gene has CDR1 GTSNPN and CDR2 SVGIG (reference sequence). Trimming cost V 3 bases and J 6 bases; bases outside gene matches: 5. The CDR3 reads CAWSATGPEQYF. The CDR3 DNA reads TGTGCCTGGAGCGCGACAGGGCCCGAGCAGTACTTC.

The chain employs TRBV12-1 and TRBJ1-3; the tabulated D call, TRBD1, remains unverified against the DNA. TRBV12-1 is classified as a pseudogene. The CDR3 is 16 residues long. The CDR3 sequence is CASREDSLTSGNTIYF. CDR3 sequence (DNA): TGCGCCAGCAGGGAGGACAGTCTGACCTCTGGAAACACCATATATTTT.

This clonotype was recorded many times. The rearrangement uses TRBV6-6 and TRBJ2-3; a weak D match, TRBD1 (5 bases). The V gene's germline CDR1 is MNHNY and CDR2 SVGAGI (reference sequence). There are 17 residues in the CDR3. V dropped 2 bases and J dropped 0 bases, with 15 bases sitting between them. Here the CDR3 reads CASSYAMTDLSTDTQYF. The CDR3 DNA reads TGTGCCAGCAGTTACGCGATGACAGACCTAAGCACAGATACGCAGTATTTT.

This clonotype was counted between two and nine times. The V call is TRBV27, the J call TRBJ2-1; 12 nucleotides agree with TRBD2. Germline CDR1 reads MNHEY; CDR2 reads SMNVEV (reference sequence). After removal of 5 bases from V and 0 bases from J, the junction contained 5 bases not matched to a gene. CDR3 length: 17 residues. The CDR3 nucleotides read TGTGCCAGCAGTGTCAGACTAGCGGGGGCCTCCTACAATGAGCAGTTCTTC. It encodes CASSVRLAGASYNEQFF.

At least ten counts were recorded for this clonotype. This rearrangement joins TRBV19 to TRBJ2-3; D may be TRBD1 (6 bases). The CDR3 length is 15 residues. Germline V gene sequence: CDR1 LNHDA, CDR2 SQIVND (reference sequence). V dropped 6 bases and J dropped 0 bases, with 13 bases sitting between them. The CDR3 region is CASRDGQQSTDTQYF. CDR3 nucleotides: TGTGCCAGTAGGGACGGACAGCAGAGCACAGATACGCAGTATTTT. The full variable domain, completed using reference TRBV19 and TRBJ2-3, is DGGITQSPKYLFRKEGQNVTLSCEQNLNHDAMYWYRQDPGQGLRLIYYSQIVNDFQKGDIAEGYSVSREKKESFPLTVTSAQKNPTAFYLCASRDGQQSTDTQYFGPGTRLTVL.

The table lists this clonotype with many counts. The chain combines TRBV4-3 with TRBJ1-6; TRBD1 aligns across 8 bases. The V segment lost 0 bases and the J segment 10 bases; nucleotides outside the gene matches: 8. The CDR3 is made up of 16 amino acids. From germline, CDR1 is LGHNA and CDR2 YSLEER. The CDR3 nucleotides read TGCGCCAGCAGCCAAGATGTTGGACAGGGCGAATCACCCCTCCACTTT. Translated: CASSQDVGQGESPLHF.

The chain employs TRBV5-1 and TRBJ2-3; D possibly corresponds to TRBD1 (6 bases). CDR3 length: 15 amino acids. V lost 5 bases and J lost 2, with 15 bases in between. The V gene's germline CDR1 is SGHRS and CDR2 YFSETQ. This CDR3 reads CASRKNRVPTDTQYF. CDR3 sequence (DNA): TGCGCCAGCAGGAAGAACAGGGTACCCACAGATACGCAGTATTTT.

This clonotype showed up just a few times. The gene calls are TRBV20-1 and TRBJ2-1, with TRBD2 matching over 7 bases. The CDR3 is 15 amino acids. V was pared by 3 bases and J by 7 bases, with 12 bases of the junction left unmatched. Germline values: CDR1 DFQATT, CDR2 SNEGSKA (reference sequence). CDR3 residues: CSARVFGGRRNEQFF. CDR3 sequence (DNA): TGCAGTGCTAGGGTCTTCGGCGGGAGACGGAATGAGCAGTTCTTC.

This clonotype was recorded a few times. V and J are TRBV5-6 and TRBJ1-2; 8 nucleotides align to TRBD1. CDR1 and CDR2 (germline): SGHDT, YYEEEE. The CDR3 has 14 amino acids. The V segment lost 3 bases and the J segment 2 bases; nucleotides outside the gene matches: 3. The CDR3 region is CASSWGQVNYGYTF. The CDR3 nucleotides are TGTGCCAGCAGCTGGGGACAGGTGAACTATGGCTACACCTTC.

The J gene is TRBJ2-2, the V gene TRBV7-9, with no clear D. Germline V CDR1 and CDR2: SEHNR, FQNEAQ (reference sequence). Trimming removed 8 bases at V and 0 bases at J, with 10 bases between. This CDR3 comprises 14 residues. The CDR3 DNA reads TGTGCCAGCCCTCTTGGTCCGAACACCGGGGAGCTGTTTTTT. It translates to CASPLGPNTGELFF.

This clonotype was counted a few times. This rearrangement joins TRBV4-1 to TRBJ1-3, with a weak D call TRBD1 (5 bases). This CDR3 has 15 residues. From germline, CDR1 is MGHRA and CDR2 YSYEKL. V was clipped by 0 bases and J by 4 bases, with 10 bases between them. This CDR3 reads CASSQERTGGNTIYF. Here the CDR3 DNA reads TGCGCCAGCAGCCAAGAAAGAACAGGCGGAAACACCATATATTTT.

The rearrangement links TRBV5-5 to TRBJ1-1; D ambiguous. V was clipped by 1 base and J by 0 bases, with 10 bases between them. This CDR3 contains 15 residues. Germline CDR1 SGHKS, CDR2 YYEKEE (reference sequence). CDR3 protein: CASSLSAGVNTEAFF. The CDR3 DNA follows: TGTGCCAGCAGCTTGAGCGCAGGAGTGAACACTGAAGCTTTCTTT.